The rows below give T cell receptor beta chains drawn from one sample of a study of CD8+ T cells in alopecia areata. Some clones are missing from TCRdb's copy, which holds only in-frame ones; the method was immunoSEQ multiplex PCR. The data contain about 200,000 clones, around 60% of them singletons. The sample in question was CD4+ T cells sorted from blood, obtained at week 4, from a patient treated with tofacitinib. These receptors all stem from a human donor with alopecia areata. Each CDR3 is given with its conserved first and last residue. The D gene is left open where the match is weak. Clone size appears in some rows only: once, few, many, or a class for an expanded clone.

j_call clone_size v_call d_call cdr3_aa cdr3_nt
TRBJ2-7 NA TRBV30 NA CAWSVNYEQYF TGTGCCTGGAGTGTTAACTACGAGCAGTACTTC
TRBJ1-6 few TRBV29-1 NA CSASDSGNSPLHF TGCAGTGCCTCGGACTCAGGAAATTCACCCCTCCACTTT
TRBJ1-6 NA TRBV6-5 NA CASSRQGRGRSPLHF TGTGCCAGCAGTCGTCAAGGTCGGGGGAGGTCACCCCTCCACTTT
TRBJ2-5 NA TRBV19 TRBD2 CASGGLAQETQYF TGTGCCAGTGGGGGACTAGCCCAAGAGACCCAGTACTTC
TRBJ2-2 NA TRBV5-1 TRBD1 CASSSSGGFGGELFF TGCGCCAGCAGCTCCTCAGGGGGTTTCGGCGGGGAGCTGTTTTTT
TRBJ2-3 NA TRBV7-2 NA CASSVGARADTQYF TGTGCCAGCAGCGTGGGGGCCCGGGCAGATACGCAGTATTTT
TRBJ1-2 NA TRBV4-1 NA CASSQERGVRGYTF TGCGCCAGCAGCCAAGAAAGGGGAGTCAGGGGCTACACCTTC
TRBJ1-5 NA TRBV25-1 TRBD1 CASSAGQGFNQPQHF TGTGCCAGCAGTGCGGGACAGGGCTTCAATCAGCCCCAGCATTTT
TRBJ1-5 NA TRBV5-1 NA CASSLGPSNQPQHF TGCGCCAGCAGCTTGGGGCCGAGCAATCAGCCCCAGCATTTT
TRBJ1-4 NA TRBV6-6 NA CASSQTNEKLFF TGTGCCAGCAGCCAGACTAATGAAAAACTGTTTTTT
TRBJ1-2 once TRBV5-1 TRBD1 CASSSAGTGTSGYTF TGCGCCAGCAGCAGCGCTGGGACAGGGACTAGCGGCTACACCTTC
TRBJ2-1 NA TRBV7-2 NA CASSLYRGGEAEQFF TGTGCCAGCAGCTTATACCGGGGCGGGGAGGCAGAGCAGTTCTTC
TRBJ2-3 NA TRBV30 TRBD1 CAWSSGGRHTDTQYF TGTGCCTGGAGTTCAGGGGGCCGGCACACAGATACGCAGTATTTT
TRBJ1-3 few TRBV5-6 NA CASRKRVGSSGNTIYF TGTGCCAGCAGGAAACGGGTGGGGAGCTCTGGAAACACCATATATTTT
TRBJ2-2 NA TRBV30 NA CAWSVQAGTGELFF TGTGCCTGGAGTGTACAGGCCGGCACCGGGGAGCTGTTTTTT
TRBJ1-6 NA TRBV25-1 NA CASRRDSPLHF TGTGCCAGCAGAAGGGATTCACCCCTCCACTTT
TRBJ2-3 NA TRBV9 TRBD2 CASSGRGVGNTQYF TGTGCCAGCAGCGGACGGGGGGTTGGCAATACGCAGTATTTT
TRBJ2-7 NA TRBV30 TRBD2 CAWTAGTSGYEQYF TGTGCCTGGACGGCCGGGACTAGCGGTTACGAGCAGTACTTC
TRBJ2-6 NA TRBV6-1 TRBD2 CASSEEGGRSIVRSGANVLTF TGTGCCAGCAGTGAAGAGGGAGGGAGGTCGATAGTAAGGTCTGGGGCCAACGTCCTGACTTTC
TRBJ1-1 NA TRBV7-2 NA CASSLFLSPEAFF TGTGCCAGCAGCTTATTCCTGAGCCCTGAAGCTTTCTTT
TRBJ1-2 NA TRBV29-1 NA CSVDRAFTYGYTF TGCAGCGTTGACCGAGCCTTCACCTATGGCTACACCTTC
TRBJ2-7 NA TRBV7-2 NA CASSLVAAAYEQYF TGTGCCAGCAGCTTAGTTGCAGCCGCCTACGAGCAGTACTTC
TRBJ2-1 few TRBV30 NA CAWSEGKVRLNEQFF TGTGCCTGGAGTGAGGGGAAGGTACGGCTCAATGAGCAGTTCTTC
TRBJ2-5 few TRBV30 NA CAWSVSETQYF TGTGCCTGGAGTGTATCGGAGACCCAGTACTTC
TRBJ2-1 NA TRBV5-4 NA CASSPTRNNEQFF TGTGCCAGCAGCCCCACGAGGAACAATGAGCAGTTCTTC
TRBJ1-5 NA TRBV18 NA CASSPGQGGNQPQHF TGTGCCAGCTCACCAGGTCAGGGAGGCAATCAGCCCCAGCATTTT
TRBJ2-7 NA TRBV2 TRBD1 CASSRQGTEYEQYF TGTGCCAGCAGTCGACAGGGGACGGAGTACGAGCAGTACTTC
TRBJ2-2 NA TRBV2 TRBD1 CASSEGTANTGELFF TGTGCCAGCAGTGAGGGGACAGCGAACACCGGGGAGCTGTTTTTT
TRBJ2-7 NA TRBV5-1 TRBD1 CASSDGQGARGNYEQYF TGCGCCAGCAGCGACGGACAGGGGGCGCGAGGTAATTACGAGCAGTACTTC
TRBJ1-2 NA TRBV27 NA CASSLSSLNYGYTF TGTGCCAGCAGTTTATCGTCTCTGAACTATGGCTACACCTTC
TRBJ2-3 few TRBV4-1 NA CASSQVEVPTPSTDTQYF TGCGCCAGCAGCCAAGTTGAAGTTCCAACCCCGAGCACAGATACGCAGTATTTT
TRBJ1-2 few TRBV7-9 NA CASSLGTEYGYTF TGTGCCAGCAGCTTAGGCACCGAATATGGCTACACCTTC
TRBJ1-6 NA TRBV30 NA CAWRLGGPSYNSPLHF TGTGCCTGGAGGTTAGGGGGTCCCTCCTATAATTCACCCCTCCACTTT
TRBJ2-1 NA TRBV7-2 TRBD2 CASRNGGGAGPYNEQFF TGTGCCAGCAGGAATGGGGGAGGAGCGGGACCCTACAATGAGCAGTTCTTC
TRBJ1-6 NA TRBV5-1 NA CASSSLRENSPLHF TGCGCCAGCAGCTCTCTCAGGGAGAATTCACCCCTCCACTTT
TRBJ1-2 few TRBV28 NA CASRQGYGYTF TGTGCCAGCAGACAGGGTTATGGCTACACCTTC
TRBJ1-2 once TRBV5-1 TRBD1 CASSSDRATNYGYTF TGCGCCAGCAGCTCTGACAGGGCTACTAACTATGGCTACACCTTC
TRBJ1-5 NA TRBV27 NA CASSPHRNGNQPQHF TGTGCCAGCAGTCCCCATCGGAACGGCAATCAGCCCCAGCATTTT
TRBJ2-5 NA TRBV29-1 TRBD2 CSVSGGVGETQYF TGCAGCGTAAGCGGGGGGGTCGGAGAGACCCAGTACTTC
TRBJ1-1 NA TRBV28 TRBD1 CASSRGGFTEAFF TGTGCCAGCAGCAGAGGGGGCTTCACTGAAGCTTTCTTT
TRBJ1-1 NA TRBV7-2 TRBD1 CASSLGQVNTEAFF TGTGCCAGCAGCTTGGGACAGGTGAACACTGAAGCTTTCTTT
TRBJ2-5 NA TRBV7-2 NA CASSLGRGYQETQYF TGTGCCAGCAGCTTAGGAAGGGGGTACCAAGAGACCCAGTACTTC
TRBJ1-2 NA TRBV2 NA CASNSRREDGYTF TGTGCCAGCAACAGCCGGCGGGAGGATGGCTACACCTTC
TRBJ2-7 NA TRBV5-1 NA CASSFAGGGAYEQYF TGCGCCAGCAGCTTTGCCGGAGGGGGAGCCTACGAGCAGTACTTC
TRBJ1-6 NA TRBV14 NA CASSQNLGVMGSPLHF TGTGCCAGCAGCCAGAATTTGGGGGTGATGGGGTCACCCCTCCACTTT
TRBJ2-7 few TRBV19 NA CASSIGTPSYYEQYF TGTGCCAGTAGTATCGGGACGCCGAGTTACTACGAGCAGTACTTC
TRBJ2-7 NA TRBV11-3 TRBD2 CASSFRGGAAYEQYF TGTGCCAGCAGCTTTCGGGGAGGGGCAGCCTACGAGCAGTACTTC
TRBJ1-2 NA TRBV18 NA CASSLLDSPYGYTF TGTGCCAGCTCCCTCTTGGACAGCCCCTATGGCTACACCTTC
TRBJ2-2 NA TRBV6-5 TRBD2 CASSSNRGGPPGELFF TGTGCCAGCAGTTCCAACCGGGGGGGCCCCCCCGGGGAGCTGTTTTTT
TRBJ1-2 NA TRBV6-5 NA CASNALGHYGYTF TGTGCCAGCAACGCTCTGGGTCACTATGGCTACACCTTC